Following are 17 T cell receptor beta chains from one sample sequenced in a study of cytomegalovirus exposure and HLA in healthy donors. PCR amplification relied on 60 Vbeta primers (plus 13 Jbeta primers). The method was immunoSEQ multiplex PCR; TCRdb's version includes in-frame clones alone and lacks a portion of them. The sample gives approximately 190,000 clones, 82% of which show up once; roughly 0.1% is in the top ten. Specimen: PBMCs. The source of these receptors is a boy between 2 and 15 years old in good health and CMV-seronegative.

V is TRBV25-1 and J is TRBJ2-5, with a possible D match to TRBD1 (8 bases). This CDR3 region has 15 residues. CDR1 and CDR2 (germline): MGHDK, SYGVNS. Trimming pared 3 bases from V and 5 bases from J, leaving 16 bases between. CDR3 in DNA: TGTGCCAGCAGTGACCCGACAGGGGAGGGGGAGACCCAGTACTTC. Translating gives CASSDPTGEGETQYF. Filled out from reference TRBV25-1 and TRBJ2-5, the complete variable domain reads EADIYQTPRYLVIGTGKKITLECSQTMGHDKMYWYQQDPGMELHLIHYSYGVNSTEKGDLSSESTVSRIRTEHFPLTLESARPSHTSQYLCASSDPTGEGETQYFGPGTRLLVL.

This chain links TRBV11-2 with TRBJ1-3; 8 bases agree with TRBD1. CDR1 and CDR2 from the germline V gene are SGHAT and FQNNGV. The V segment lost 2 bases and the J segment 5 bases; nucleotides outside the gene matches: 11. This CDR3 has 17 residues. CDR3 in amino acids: CASSLRSGTGKRNTIYF. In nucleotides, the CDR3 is TGTGCCAGCAGCTTACGTTCCGGGACAGGCAAAAGAAACACCATATATTTT.

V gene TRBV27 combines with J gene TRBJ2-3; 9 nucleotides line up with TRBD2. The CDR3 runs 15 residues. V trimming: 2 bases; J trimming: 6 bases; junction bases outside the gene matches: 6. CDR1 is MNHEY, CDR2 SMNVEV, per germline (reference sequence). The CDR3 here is CASSLAGGPGDTQYF. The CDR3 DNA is TGTGCCAGCAGTTTAGCGGGGGGGCCTGGGGATACGCAGTATTTT.

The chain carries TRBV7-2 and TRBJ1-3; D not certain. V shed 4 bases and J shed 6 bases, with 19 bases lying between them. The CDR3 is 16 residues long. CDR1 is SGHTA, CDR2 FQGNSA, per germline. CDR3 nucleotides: TGTGCCAGCAGCTACGCCCGAGGGAGTGTACAAAACACCATATATTTT. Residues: CASSYARGSVQNTIYF.

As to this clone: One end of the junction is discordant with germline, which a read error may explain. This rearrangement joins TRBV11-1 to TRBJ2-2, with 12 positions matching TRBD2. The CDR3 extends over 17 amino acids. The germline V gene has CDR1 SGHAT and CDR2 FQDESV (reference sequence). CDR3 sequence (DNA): TGTGCCAGCAGCTTCCCGCTAGCGGGGGGGAACACCGGGGAGCTGCTTTTT. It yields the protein CASSFPLAGGNTGELLF.

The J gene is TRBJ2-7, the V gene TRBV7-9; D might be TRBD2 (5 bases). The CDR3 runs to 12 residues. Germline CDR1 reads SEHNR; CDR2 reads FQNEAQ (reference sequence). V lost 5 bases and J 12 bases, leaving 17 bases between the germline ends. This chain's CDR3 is CASSPPAGDSYF. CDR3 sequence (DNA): TGTGCCAGCAGCCCCCCTGCCGGGGATTCGTACTTC.

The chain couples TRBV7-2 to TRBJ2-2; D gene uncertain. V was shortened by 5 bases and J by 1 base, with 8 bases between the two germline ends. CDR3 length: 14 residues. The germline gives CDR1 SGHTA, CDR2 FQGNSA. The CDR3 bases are TGTGCCAGCAGCAACTCCATGAACACCGGGGAGCTGTTTTTT. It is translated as CASSNSMNTGELFF.

In DNA, the CDR3 is TGTGCCAGCAGCTTAGCAGGGGTGCACTCCTACGAGCAGTACTTC. It translates to CASSLAGVHSYEQYF. The chain combines TRBV7-8 with TRBJ2-7, with a possible D match to TRBD1 (5 bases). V was cut by 0 bases and J by 0 bases, with 9 bases left in between. This CDR3 comprises 15 residues. CDR1 is SGHVS and CDR2 is FQNEAQ in the germline V gene.

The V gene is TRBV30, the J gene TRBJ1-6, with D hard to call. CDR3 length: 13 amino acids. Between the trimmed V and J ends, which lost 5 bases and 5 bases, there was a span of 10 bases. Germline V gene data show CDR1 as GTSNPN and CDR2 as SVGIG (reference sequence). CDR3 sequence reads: CAWGGWDNSPLHF. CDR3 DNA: TGTGCCTGGGGAGGGTGGGATAATTCACCCCTCCACTTT.

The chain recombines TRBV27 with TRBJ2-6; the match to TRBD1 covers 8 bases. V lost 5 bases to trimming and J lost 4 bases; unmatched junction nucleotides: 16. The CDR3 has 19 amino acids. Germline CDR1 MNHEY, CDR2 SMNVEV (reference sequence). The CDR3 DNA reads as TGTGCCAGCAGTCCCCTCTTTGACAGGGGATCGACGGGGGCCAACGTCCTGACTTTC. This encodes CASSPLFDRGSTGANVLTF.

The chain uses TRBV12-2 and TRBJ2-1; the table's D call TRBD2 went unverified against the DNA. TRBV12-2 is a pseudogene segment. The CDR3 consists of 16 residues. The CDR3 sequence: CASRSPSSGAYNEQFF. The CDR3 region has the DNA TGTGCAAGTCGCTCCCCTTCTAGCGGGGCCTACAATGAGCAGTTCTTC.

In DNA form, the CDR3 reads TGTGCCAGCAGTTACTCTGGACAGGTGTCCTACGAGCAGTACTTC. Translating it yields CASSYSGQVSYEQYF. The genes are TRBV6-5 and TRBJ2-7; 7 bases fit TRBD1. Germline assignment: CDR1 MNHEY and CDR2 SVGAGI. V shed 0 bases, J shed 1 base, and the junction held 3 bases outside the gene matches. The CDR3 totals 15 residues.

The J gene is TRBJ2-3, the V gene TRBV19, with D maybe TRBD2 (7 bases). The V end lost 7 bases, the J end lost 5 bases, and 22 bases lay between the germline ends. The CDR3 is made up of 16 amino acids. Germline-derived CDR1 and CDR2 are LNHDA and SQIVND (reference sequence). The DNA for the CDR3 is TGTGCCAGTACCAGGGGCGGGGGCCAGGGTATAGATACGCAGTATTTT. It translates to CASTRGGGQGIDTQYF. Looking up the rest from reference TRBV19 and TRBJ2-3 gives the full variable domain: DGGITQSPKYLFRKEGQNVTLSCEQNLNHDAMYWYRQDPGQGLRLIYYSQIVNDFQKGDIAEGYSVSREKKESFPLTVTSAQKNPTAFYLCASTRGGGQGIDTQYFGPGTRLTVL.

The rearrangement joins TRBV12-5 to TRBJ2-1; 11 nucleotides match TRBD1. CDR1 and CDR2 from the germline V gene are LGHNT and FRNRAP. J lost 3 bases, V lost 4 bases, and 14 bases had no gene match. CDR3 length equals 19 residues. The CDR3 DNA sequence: TGTGCTAGTGGTTCATCGACCGGGACAGGGGGACTAATCTACAATGAGCAGTTCTTC. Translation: CASGSSTGTGGLIYNEQFF.

The CDR3 loop reads CASSRQGTSGFYNEQFF. CDR3 sequence (DNA): TGTGCCAGCAGCCGCCAAGGTACTAGCGGGTTCTACAATGAGCAGTTCTTC. V and J are TRBV5-4 and TRBJ2-1, with TRBD2 identical over 9 bases. This CDR3 comprises 17 residues. J gave up 3 bases and V 4 bases, and 11 bases lay outside the gene matches. CDR1 is SGHNT, CDR2 YYREEE, per germline (reference sequence).

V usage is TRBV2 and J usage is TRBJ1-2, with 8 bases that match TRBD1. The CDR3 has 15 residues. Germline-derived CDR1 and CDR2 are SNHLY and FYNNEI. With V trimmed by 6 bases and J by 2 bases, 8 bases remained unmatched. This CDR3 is CASSPPRDRNYGYTF. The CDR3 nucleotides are TGTGCCAGCAGCCCACCCCGGGACAGGAACTATGGCTACACCTTC.

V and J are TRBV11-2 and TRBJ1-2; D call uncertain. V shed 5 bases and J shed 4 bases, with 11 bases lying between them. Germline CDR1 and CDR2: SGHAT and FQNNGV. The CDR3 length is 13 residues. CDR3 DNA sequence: TGTGCCAGCAGCCCCAGCGGGCTCTATGGCTACACCTTC. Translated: CASSPSGLYGYTF.